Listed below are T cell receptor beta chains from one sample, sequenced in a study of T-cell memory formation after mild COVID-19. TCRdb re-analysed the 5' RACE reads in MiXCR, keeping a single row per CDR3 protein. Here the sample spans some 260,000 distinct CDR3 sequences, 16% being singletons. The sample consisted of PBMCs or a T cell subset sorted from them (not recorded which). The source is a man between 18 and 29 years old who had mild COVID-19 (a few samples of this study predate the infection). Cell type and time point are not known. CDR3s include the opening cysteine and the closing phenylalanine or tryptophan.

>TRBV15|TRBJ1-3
CATSRGPAGRYTIYF
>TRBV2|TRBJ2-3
CASNAGPQFTQYF
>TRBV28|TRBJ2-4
CASSPRDRNIQYF
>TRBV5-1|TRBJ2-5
CASSLAGLVKETQYF
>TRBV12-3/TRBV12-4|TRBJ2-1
CASTLNRRSYNEQFF
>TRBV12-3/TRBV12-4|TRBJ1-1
CASSSRGRDTEAFF
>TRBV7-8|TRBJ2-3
CASSRSVIPADTQYF
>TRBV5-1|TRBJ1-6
CASSLGETGYNSPLHF
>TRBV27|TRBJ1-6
CASSFSVYVGSPLHF
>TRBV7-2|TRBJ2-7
CASSLVTYEQYF
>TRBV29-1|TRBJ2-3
CSVSGGATDTQYF